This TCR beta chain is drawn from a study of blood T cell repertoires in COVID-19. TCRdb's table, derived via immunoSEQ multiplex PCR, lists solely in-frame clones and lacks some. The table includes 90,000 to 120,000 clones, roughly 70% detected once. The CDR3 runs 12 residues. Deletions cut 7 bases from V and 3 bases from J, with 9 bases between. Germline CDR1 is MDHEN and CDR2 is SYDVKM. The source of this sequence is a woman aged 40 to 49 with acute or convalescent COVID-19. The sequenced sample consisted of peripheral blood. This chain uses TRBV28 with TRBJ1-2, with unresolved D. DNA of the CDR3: TGTGCCAGCATCGGGGTTTACTATGGCTACACCTTC. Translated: CASIGVYYGYTF.